The clone carrying this T cell receptor (beta chain) has a handful of counts. Its antigen is currently unknown. These data are taken from a study of T cells in Graves' hyperthyroidism and ophthalmopathy. Study results and limitations: Most thyroid clonotypes expanded above 0.001 were also detected in blood.

The CDR3 regions of TCR beta were amplified from RNA transcripts. Carried out on the TCR CDR3, a first-round RT-PCR used the HTBI primer set. Each CDR3 protein is one row after TCRdb ran MiXCR on the multiplex PCR reads. Of around 600,000 distinct CDR3 sequences listed, about 15% were seen once; the top ten hold around an eighth. This receptor was identified in a woman in her fifties or sixties with Graves' ophthalmopathy. Specimen: blood.

In DNA, the CDR3 is TGTGCCAGCAGTGAATCCGGGACAGGGGGGTTCAATGAGCAGTTCTTC. Translated: CASSESGTGGFNEQFF. The chain carries TRBV25-1 and TRBJ2-1; 11 positions match TRBD1. The CDR3 has 16 amino acids. The V gene end was trimmed by 1 base and the J gene end by 6 bases; junction bases not matched to a gene: 5. Germline assignment: CDR1 MGHDK and CDR2 SYGVNS. Together with reference TRBV25-1 and TRBJ2-1, the CDR3 gives the full variable domain: EADIYQTPRYLVIGTGKKITLECSQTMGHDKMYWYQQDPGMELHLIHYSYGVNSTEKGDLSSESTVSRIRTEHFPLTLESARPSHTSQYLCASSESGTGGFNEQFFGPGTRLTVL.